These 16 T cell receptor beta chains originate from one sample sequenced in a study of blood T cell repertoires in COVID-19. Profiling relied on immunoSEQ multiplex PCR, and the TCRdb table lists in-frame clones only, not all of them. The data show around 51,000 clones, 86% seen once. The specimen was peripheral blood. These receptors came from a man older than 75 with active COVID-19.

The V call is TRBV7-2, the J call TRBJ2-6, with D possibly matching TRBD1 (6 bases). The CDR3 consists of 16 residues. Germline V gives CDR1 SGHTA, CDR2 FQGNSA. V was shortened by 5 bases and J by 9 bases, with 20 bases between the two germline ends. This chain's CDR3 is CASSPTRQGRFNVLTF. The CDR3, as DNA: TGTGCCAGCAGCCCGACCCGGCAGGGGAGATTCAACGTCCTGACTTTC.

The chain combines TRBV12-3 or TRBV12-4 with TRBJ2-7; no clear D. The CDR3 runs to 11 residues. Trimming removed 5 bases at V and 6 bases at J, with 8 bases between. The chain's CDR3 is CASSPGFEQYF. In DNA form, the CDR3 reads TGTGCCAGCAGTCCCGGGTTCGAGCAGTACTTC.

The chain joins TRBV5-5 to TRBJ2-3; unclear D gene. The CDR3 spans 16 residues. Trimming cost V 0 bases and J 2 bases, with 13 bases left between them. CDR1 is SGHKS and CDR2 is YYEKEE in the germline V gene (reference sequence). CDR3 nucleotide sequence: TGTGCCAGCAGCTTGGATGGGTGGGCCTCCACAGATACGCAGTATTTT. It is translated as CASSLDGWASTDTQYF.

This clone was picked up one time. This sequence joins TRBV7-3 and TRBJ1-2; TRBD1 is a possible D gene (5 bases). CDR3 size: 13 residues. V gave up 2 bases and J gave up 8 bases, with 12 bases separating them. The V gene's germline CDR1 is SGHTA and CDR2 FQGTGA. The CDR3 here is CASSLGAGEGYTF. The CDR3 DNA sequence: TGTGCCAGCAGCTTAGGGGCGGGGGAAGGCTACACCTTC.

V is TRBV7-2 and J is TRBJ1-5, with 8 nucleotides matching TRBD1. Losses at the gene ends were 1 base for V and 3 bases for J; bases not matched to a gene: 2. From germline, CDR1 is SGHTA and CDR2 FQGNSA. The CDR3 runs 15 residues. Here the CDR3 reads CASSLGQGNNQPQHF. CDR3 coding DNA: TGTGCCAGCAGCTTAGGACAGGGGAACAATCAGCCCCAGCATTTT. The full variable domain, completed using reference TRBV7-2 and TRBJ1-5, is GAGVSQSPSNKVTEKGKDVELRCDPISGHTALYWYRQSLGQGLEFLIYFQGNSAPDKSGLPSDRFSAERTGGSVSTLTIQRTQQEDSAVYLCASSLGQGNNQPQHFGDGTRLSIL.

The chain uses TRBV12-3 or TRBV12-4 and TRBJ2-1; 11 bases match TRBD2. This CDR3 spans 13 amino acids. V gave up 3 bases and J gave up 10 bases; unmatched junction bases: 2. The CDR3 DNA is TGTGCCAGCAGTTTCACTAGCGGGAGCGAGCAGTTCTTC. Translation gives CASSFTSGSEQFF.

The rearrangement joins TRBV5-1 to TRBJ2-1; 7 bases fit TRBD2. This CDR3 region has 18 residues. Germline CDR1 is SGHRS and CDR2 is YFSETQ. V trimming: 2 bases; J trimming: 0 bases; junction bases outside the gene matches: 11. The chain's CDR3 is CASSFFGRAPSSYNEQFF. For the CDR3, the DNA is TGCGCCAGCAGCTTTTTTGGGAGGGCCCCTAGCTCCTACAATGAGCAGTTCTTC.

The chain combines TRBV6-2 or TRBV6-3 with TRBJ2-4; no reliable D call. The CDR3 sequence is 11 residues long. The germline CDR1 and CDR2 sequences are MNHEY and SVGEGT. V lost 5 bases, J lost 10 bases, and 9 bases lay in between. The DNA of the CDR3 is TGTGCCAGCAGTCAGGCGCGTATTCAGTACTTC. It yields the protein CASSQARIQYF.

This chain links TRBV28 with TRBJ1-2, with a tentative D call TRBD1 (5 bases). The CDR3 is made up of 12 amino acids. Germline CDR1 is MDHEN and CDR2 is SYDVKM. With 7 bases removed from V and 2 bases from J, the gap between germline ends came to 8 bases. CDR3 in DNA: TGTGCCAGCAACCGGGGGAACTATGGCTACACCTTC. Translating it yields CASNRGNYGYTF.

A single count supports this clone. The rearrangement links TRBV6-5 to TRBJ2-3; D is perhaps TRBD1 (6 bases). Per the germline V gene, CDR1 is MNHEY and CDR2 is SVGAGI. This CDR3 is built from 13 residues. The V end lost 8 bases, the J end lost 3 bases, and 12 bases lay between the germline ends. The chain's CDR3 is CASSIQGTDTQYF. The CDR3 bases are TGTGCCAGCTCCATTCAGGGGACAGATACGCAGTATTTT.

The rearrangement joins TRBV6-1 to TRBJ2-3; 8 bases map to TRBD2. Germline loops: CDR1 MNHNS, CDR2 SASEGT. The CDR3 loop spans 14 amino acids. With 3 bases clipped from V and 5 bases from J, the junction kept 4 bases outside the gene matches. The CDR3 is CASSEELAGDTQYF. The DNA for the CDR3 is TGTGCCAGCAGTGAGGAGCTAGCGGGAGATACGCAGTATTTT.

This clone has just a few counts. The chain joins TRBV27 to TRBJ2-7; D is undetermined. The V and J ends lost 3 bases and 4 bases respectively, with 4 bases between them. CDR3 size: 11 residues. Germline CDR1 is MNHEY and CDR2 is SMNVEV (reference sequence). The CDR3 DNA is TGTGCCAGCAGTTTCCTTTACGAGCAGTACTTC. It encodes CASSFLYEQYF.

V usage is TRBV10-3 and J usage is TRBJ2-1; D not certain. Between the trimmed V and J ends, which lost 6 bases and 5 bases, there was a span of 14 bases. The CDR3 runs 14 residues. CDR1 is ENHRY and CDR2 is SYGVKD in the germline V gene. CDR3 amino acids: CAISPSNLNNEQFF. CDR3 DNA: TGTGCCATCAGCCCGAGCAATCTAAACAATGAGCAGTTCTTC.

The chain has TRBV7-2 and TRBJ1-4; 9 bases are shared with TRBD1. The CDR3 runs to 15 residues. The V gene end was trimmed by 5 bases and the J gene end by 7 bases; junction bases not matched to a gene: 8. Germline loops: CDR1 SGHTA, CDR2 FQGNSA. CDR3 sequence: CASSLGVDRGEKLFF. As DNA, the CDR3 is TGTGCCAGCAGCCTGGGGGTGGACAGGGGTGAAAAACTGTTTTTT. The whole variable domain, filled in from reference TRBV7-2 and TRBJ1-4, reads GAGVSQSPSNKVTEKGKDVELRCDPISGHTALYWYRQSLGQGLEFLIYFQGNSAPDKSGLPSDRFSAERTGGSVSTLTIQRTQQEDSAVYLCASSLGVDRGEKLFFGSGTQLSVL.

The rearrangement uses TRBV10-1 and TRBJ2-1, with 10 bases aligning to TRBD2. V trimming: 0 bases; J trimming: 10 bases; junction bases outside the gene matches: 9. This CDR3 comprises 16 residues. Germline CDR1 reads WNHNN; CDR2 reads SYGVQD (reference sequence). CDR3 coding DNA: TGCGCCAGCAGTGAGTCGAGGACTAGCGGCCTTTGGGAGCAGTTCTTC. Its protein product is CASSESRTSGLWEQFF.

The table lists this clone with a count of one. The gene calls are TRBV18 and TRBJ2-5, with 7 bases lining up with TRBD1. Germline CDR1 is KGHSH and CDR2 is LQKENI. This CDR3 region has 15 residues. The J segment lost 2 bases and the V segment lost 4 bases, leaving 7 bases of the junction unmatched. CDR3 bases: TGTGCCAGCTCACTACCGGACAGGAGGCAAGAGACCCAGTACTTC. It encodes CASSLPDRRQETQYF.